This TCR beta chain is from a study of T cell changes during pregnancy in multiple sclerosis. This CDR3 region has 16 residues. Unmatched junction bases numbered 0, after V lost 3 bases and J lost 1 base. Germline CDR1 LNHDA, CDR2 SQIVND (reference sequence). The assay was immunoSEQ multiplex PCR, and TCRdb's table has in-frame clones only and misses some. The sample records about 75,000 clones, 89% being singletons. The genes are TRBV19 and TRBJ2-1; 13 bases map to TRBD2. Sequenced here: peripheral blood, sampled in the first trimester of pregnancy. This receptor was taken from a female donor in good health, enrolled as a control in a pregnancy study. CDR3 loop: CASSMGLAGSYNEQFF. The CDR3, as DNA: TGTGCCAGTAGTATGGGACTAGCGGGGTCCTACAATGAGCAGTTCTTC.